Listed below are T cell receptor beta chains from one sample, sequenced in a study of blood T cell repertoires in COVID-19. Profiling relied on immunoSEQ multiplex PCR, and the TCRdb table lists in-frame clones only, not all of them. This sample carries over 200,000 clones, 70% to 90% of them seen once, and the ten largest clones take about a tenth. Sequenced sample: PBMCs or T cells enriched from blood (not recorded which). These receptors all come from a man aged 35 to 55 who had recovered from COVID-19. Both conserved end residues are part of each CDR3. Fields, in order: clone size, J gene, V gene, D gene, CDR3 length, CDR3 protein, CDR3 DNA. The D gene is left open where the match is weak. Size is omitted from some rows. Given values are once, few, many or a class for expanded clones.

NA | TRBJ2-3 | TRBV11-3 | TRBD2 | 15 | CASSLGGGPADTQYF | TGTGCCAGCAGCCTCGGGGGGGGGCCCGCAGATACGCAGTATTTT
few | TRBJ2-5 | TRBV5-1 | NA | 15 | CASSLVEIRKETQYF | TGCGCCAGCAGCTTGGTGGAGATCCGAAAAGAGACCCAGTACTTC
NA | TRBJ1-5 | TRBV19 | NA | 13 | CASSRDSNQPQHF | TGTGCCAGTAGTCGAGATAGCAATCAGCCCCAGCATTTT
NA | TRBJ1-3 | TRBV5-1 | TRBD1 | 15 | CASSFTGVTGNTIYF | TGCGCCAGCAGCTTTACAGGGGTAACTGGAAACACCATATATTTT
NA | TRBJ2-1 | TRBV4-1 | TRBD1 | 17 | CASSPTRSTGRYNEQFF | TGCGCCAGCAGCCCGACAAGGTCGACAGGGAGATACAATGAGCAGTTCTTC
NA | TRBJ2-3 | TRBV5-1 | TRBD2 | 15 | CASSLYGRGTDTQYF | TGCGCCAGCAGCTTGTACGGGAGGGGCACAGATACGCAGTATTTT
NA | TRBJ2-3 | TRBV23-1 | NA | 17 | CASSQSLLHASTDTQYF | TGCGCCAGCAGTCAATCGCTACTTCACGCGAGCACAGATACGCAGTATTTT
NA | TRBJ1-2 | TRBV6-1 | NA | 14 | CASSEAGFDYGYTF | TGTGCCAGCAGTGAGGCAGGGTTTGACTATGGCTACACCTTC
few | TRBJ1-2 | TRBV4-2 | TRBD1 | 19 | CASSQPQGGQGKEGDGYTF | TGTGCCAGCAGCCAACCCCAGGGGGGACAGGGCAAGGAGGGGGATGGCTACACCTTC
NA | TRBJ2-5 | TRBV6-5 | NA | 13 | CATEGLGQETQYF | TGTGCCACAGAAGGACTGGGACAAGAGACCCAGTACTTC
NA | TRBJ1-3 | TRBV3-1/TRBV3-2 | TRBD1 | 17 | CASSQVRDSGSGNTIYF | TGTGCCAGCAGCCAAGTCCGGGACAGTGGATCTGGAAACACCATATATTTT